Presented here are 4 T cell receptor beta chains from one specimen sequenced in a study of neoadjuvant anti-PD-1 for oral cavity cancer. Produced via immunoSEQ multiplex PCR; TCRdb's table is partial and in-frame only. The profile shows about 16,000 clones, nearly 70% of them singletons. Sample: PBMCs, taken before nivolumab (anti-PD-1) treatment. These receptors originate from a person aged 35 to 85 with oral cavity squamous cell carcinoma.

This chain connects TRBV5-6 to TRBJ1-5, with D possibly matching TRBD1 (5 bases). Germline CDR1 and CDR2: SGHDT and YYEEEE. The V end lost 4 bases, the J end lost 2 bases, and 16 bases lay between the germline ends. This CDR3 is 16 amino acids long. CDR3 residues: CASSPDGGSGNQPQHF. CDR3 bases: TGTGCCAGCAGCCCCGATGGGGGGAGCGGCAATCAGCCCCAGCATTTT. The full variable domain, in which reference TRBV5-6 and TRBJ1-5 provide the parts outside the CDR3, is DAGVTQSPTHLIKTRGQQVTLRCSPKSGHDTVSWYQQALGQGPQFIFQYYEEEERQRGNFPDRFSGHQFPNYSSELNVNALLLGDSALYLCASSPDGGSGNQPQHFGDGTRLSIL.

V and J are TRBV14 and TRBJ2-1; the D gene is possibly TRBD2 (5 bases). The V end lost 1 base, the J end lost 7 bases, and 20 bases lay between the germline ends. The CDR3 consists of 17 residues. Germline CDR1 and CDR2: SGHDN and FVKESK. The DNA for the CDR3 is TGTGCCAGCAGCCAAGCGGTTCGTGGGAGTAGTAGGAATGAGCAGTTCTTC. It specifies CASSQAVRGSSRNEQFF.

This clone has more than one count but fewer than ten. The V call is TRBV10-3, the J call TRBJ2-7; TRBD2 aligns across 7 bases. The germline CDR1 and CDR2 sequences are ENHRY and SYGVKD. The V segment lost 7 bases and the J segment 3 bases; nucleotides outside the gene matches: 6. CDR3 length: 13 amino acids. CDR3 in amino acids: CAITPGLGYEQYF. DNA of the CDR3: TGTGCCATCACTCCCGGACTAGGCTACGAGCAGTACTTC.

CDR3 amino acids: CASSPVGGQGGTDTQYF. Written as DNA, the CDR3 is TGTGCCAGCAGCCCCGTTGGGGGACAGGGAGGCACAGATACGCAGTATTTT. The V gene is TRBV7-6, the J gene TRBJ2-3, with TRBD1 matching over 9 bases. The CDR3 is 17 amino acids. From germline, CDR1 is SGHVS and CDR2 FNYEAQ. J was trimmed by 1 base and V by 5 bases; bases with no gene match: 10.